Shown below are 2 T cell receptor beta chains from a single sample sequenced in a study of technical replicates of blood from several donors. Data came from immunoSEQ multiplex PCR; TCRdb stores just in-frame clones and leaves some out. The sample yields about 88,000 clones, just under 95% seen once. Sample: T cells isolated from PBMCs. These receptors originate from a human donor in good health.

The chain employs TRBV30 and TRBJ1-2; possible D gene TRBD1, 5 bases. Germline CDR1 GTSNPN, CDR2 SVGIG (reference sequence). Trimming took off 2 bases at V and 6 bases at J, with 10 bases between the two ends. CDR3 length: 12 residues. CDR3 loop: CAWSMTENGYTF. CDR3 DNA: TGTGCCTGGAGTATGACAGAGAATGGCTACACCTTC.

The genes are TRBV6-5 and TRBJ2-3; the match to TRBD2 covers 15 bases. CDR3 size: 15 residues. The V segment lost 5 bases and the J segment 10 bases; nucleotides outside the gene matches: 7. Germline CDR1 reads MNHEY; CDR2 reads SVGAGI. CDR3 amino acids: CASSAPRTSGGAQYF. For the CDR3, the DNA is TGTGCCAGCAGTGCCCCCCGGACTAGCGGGGGGGCGCAGTATTTT.